This TCR beta chain was captured by sequencing in a study of T cells in Graves' hyperthyroidism and ophthalmopathy. Study-wide background: Peripheral blood was secured at the point of initial diagnosis, before any treatment.

Amplification of TCR beta CDR3 regions was performed using RNA transcripts as template. The HTBI primer set served for first-round RT-PCR of the TCR CDR3. TCRdb processed the multiplex PCR reads anew with MiXCR; each CDR3 protein has one entry. The table records about 760,000 distinct CDR3 sequences, 30% to 40% of them present only once. The CDR3 has 15 amino acids. The ends lost 3 bases at V and 5 bases at J; junction bases unmatched: 9. Germline V gene lookup returns CDR1 ENHRY and CDR2 SYGVKD. Lactation, pregnancy, other autoimmune disease or uncontrolled infection excluded patients. Source material for PBMCs was less than 12 ml fresh peripheral blood.

The V call is TRBV10-3, the J call TRBJ2-5; 7 nucleotides line up with TRBD1. The specimen sequenced was blood. This TCR was sampled from a woman between 40 and 50 years old with Graves' hyperthyroidism. CDR3 region: CAISDPTGDRETQYF. The DNA for the CDR3 is TGTGCCATCAGTGATCCAACAGGGGACCGGGAGACCCAGTACTTC.